Detailed here is one T cell receptor beta chain. The CDR3 goes on 3 residues after the read ends, and that part is filled in from the germline J gene. V lost 4 bases and J 4 bases, leaving 10 bases between the germline ends. The CDR3 runs to 13 residues. Germline V gives CDR1 SNHLY, CDR2 FYNNEI. These data come from a study of T cells in women clearing cervical HPV infection. The data were produced by immunoSEQ multiplex PCR, yet TCRdb's version contains in-frame clones alone and is incomplete. The table for this sample gives under 35,000 clones. This TCR came from a woman aged 18 to 75 with a cervical HPV16 infection that either progressed to CIN3+ or cleared (not recorded which). The sequenced sample was blood buffy coat. J is TRBJ1-1 and V is TRBV2; D gene unclear. CDR3 residues: CASSAQVGTEAFF. The CDR3 bases that were read are TGTGCCAGCAGTGCTCAGGTGGGCACTGAA.